A selection of T cell receptor beta chains follows, all from one sample in a study of T cells in Graves' hyperthyroidism and ophthalmopathy. TCRdb ran MiXCR on the multiplex PCR reads and lists one entry per CDR3 protein. The sample holds 560,000 or so distinct CDR3 sequences, less than 20% seen once. The source material was blood. These TCRs come from a man aged 35-49 years with Graves' ophthalmopathy. The CDR3 runs from the conserved cysteine through the conserved F or W.

v_gene	j_gene	CDR3aa
TRBV11-2	TRBJ1-2	CASSPFDGYGYTF
TRBV27	TRBJ1-4	CASSSAGENFEKLFF
TRBV5-1	TRBJ2-3	CASSADREDTQYF
TRBV6-2/TRBV6-3	TRBJ1-1	CASSYKWRGTEAFF
TRBV5-1	TRBJ2-5	CASIDARGGQETQYF
TRBV20-1	TRBJ2-7	CSAKSGSNTYEQYF
TRBV11-2	TRBJ2-7	CASSITGQGSYEQYF
TRBV3-1	TRBJ2-5	CASSQRGETQYF
TRBV28	TRBJ1-6	CASSPPHQGSIPSPLHF
TRBV5-5	TRBJ2-1	CASGYGTSRRNEQFF
TRBV12-3/TRBV12-4	TRBJ1-5	CASTSGGYGPQHF
TRBV4-2	TRBJ1-4	CASSQSESATNEKLFF
TRBV28	TRBJ2-2	CASRGGARTGELFF
TRBV4-1	TRBJ2-7	CASSQELAGGDYEQYF
TRBV6-5	TRBJ2-7	CASSYSPGQGFEQYF
TRBV6-1	TRBJ1-2	CAISRMISGYTF
TRBV5-1	TRBJ2-1	CASSSKRGQGYDEQFF
TRBV2	TRBJ2-2	CASSEALRITGELFF
TRBV18	TRBJ1-2	CASSPGGEASYGYTF
TRBV7-8	TRBJ1-1	CASSLRGSDTEAFF
TRBV6-1	TRBJ2-7	CASSSFGTGVYEQYF
TRBV5-1	TRBJ2-1	CASSGGTARESGNEQFF
TRBV28	TRBJ1-6	CASSPGPSDSPLHF
TRBV3-1	TRBJ2-1	CASSADRSYNEQFF
TRBV4-2	TRBJ1-1	CASSPWDRANTEAFF
TRBV28	TRBJ2-7	CAWGAGGRDEQYF
TRBV2	TRBJ2-7	CASSEERGPYEQYF
TRBV27	TRBJ1-5	CASSSRAGNQPQHF
TRBV6-2/TRBV6-3	TRBJ2-7	CASSFLAGVSYEQYF
TRBV28	TRBJ1-1	CASSWPQGAGTEAFF
TRBV28	TRBJ2-1	CASRVPGLAGVLNEQFF
TRBV19	TRBJ2-5	CATGQGQETQYF
TRBV5-1	TRBJ2-7	CASSLERLQSYEQYF
TRBV3-1	TRBJ1-2	CASSEQPGPTMVGYTF
TRBV3-1	TRBJ2-3	CASSQEHGTDTQYF